The clone carrying this T cell receptor (beta chain) was detected only a few times. This entry is derived from a study of blood T cell repertoires in COVID-19. V dropped 6 bases and J dropped 4 bases, with 13 bases sitting between them. Germline V gene lookup returns CDR1 LNHDA and CDR2 SQIVND (reference sequence). CDR3 length: 14 amino acids. Recruited during active infection, patients (from Seattle) were subsequently followed longitudinally. Sequenced by immunoSEQ multiplex PCR; TCRdb stores in-frame clones only, minus some. The repertoire holds approximately 70,000 clones, around four fifths seen once, with approximately 15% in the top ten.

The V gene is TRBV19, the J gene TRBJ1-5; TRBD1 might be the D (5 bases). Material for sequencing was peripheral blood. This clonotype was sampled from a man between 60 and 75 years old with COVID-19, enrolled during active disease. CDR3 residues: CASRPREVNQPQHF. In nucleotides, the CDR3 is TGTGCCAGTAGACCCAGGGAGGTTAATCAGCCCCAGCATTTT.